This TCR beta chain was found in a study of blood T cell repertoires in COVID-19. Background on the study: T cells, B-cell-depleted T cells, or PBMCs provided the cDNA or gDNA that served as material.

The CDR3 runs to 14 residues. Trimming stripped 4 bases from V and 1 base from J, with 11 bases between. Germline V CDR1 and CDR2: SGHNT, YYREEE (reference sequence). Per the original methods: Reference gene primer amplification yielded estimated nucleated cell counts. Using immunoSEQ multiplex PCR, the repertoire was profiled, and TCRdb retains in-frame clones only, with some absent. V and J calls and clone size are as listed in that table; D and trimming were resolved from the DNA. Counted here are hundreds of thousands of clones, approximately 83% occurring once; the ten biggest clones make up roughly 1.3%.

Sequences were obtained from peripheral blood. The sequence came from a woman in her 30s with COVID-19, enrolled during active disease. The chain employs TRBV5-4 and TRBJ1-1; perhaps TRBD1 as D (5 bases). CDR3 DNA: TGTGCCAGCAGCCTTGACAGAACGAACACTGAAGCTTTCTTT. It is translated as CASSLDRTNTEAFF. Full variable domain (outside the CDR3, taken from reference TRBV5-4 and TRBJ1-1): ETGVTQSPTHLIKTRGQQVTLRCSSQSGHNTVSWYQQALGQGPQFIFQYYREEENGRGNFPPRFSGLQFPNYSSELNVNALELDDSALYLCASSLDRTNTEAFFGQGTRLTVV.